This T cell receptor beta chain was sequenced during a study of shared clonotypes between healthy human individuals. The CDR3 consists of 15 residues. V was pared by 4 bases and J by 6 bases, with 15 bases between. Germline V gene lookup returns CDR1 MNHNS and CDR2 SASEGT. Study-wide findings and caveats: Clonotypes which were not shared had lower generation probabilities than clonotypes that all four donors shared.

Produced via immunoSEQ multiplex PCR; TCRdb's table is partial and in-frame only. In the table there are under 2,500,000 clones, about 94% of which are singletons. The table lists this clone with a count of one. What it binds is unknown. The source is a man aged 18 to 30 in good health. Sequencing used naive CD4+ T cells sorted from blood. As to subset: CD45RA+ positively selected. The chain uses TRBV6-1 and TRBJ1-4; D is unresolved. The CDR3 DNA sequence: TGTGCCAGCAGTGGAGGGTTCTGGGAACATGAAAAACTGTTTTTT. The encoded protein is CASSGGFWEHEKLFF.